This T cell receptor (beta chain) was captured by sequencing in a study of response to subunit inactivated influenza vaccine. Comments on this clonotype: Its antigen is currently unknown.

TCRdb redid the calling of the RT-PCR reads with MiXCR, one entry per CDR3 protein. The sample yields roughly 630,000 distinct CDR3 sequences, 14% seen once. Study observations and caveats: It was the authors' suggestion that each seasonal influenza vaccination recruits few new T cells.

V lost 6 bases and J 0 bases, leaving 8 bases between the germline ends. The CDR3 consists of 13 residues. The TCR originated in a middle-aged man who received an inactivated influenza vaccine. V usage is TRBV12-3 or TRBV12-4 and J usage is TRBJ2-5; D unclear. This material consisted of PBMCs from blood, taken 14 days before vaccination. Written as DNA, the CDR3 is TGTGCCAGCAGCTGGGCCTACCAAGAGACCCAGTACTTC. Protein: CASSWAYQETQYF.